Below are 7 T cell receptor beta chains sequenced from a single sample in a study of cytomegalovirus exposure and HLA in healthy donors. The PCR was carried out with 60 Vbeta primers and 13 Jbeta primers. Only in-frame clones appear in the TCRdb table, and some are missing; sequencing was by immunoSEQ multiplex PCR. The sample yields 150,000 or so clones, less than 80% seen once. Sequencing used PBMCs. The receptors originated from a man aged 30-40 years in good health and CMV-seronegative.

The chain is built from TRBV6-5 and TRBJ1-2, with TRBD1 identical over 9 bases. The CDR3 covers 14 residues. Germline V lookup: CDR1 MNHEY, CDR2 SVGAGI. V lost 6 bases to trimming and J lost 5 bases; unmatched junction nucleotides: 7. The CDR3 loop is CASSPTGGYYGYTF. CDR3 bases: TGTGCCAGCAGCCCGACAGGGGGTTATTATGGCTACACCTTC.

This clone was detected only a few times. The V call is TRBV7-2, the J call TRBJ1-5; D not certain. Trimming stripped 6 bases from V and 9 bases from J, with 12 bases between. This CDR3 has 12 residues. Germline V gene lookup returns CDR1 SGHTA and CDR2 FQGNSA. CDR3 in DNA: TGTGCCAGCAGTTACTCGGAGGGGCCCCAGCATTTT. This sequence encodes CASSYSEGPQHF. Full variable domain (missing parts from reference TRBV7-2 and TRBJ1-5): GAGVSQSPSNKVTEKGKDVELRCDPISGHTALYWYRQSLGQGLEFLIYFQGNSAPDKSGLPSDRFSAERTGGSVSTLTIQRTQQEDSAVYLCASSYSEGPQHFGDGTRLSIL.

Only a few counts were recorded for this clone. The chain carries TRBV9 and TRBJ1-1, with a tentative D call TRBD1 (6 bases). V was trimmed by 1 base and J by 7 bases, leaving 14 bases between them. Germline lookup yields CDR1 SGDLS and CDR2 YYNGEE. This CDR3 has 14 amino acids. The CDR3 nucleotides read TGTGCCAGCAGCGTAATGGGGCAGGGGATTGAAGCTTTCTTT. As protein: CASSVMGQGIEAFF.

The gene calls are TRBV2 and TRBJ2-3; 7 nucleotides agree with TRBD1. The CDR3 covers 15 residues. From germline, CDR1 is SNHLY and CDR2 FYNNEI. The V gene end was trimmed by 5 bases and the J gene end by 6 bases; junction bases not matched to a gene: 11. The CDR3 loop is CASSPRDSGIDTQYF. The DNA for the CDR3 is TGTGCCAGCAGTCCCCGGGACAGTGGAATTGATACGCAGTATTTT.

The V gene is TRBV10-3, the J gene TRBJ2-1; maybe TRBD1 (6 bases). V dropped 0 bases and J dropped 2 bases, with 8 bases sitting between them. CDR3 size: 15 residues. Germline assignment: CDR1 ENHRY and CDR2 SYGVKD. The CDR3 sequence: CAISESGHPYNEQFF. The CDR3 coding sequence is TGTGCCATCAGTGAGTCGGGACACCCCTACAATGAGCAGTTCTTC.

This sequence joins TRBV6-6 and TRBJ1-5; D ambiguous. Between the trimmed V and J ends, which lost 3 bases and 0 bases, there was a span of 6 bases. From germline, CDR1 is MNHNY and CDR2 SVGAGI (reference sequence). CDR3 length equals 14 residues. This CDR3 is CASSYRDSNQPQHF. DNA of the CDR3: TGTGCCAGCAGTTATCGGGATAGCAATCAGCCCCAGCATTTT.

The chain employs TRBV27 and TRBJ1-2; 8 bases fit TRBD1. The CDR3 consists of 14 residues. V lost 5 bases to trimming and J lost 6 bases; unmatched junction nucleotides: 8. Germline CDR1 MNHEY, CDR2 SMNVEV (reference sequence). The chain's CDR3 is CASSRLTGANGYTF. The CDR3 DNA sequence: TGTGCCAGCAGTAGATTGACAGGGGCCAATGGCTACACCTTC.